This is a list of T cell receptor beta chains from one sample in a study of regulatory T cells in long-lasting Graves disease. TCRdb called the multiplex PCR reads again in MiXCR, with one record for every CDR3 protein. This table has hundreds of thousands of distinct CDR3 sequences, approximately 22% appearing once. The specimen was peripheral blood mononuclear cells (PBMCs), collected when the disease was refractory, from a patient treated with antithyroid drugs. The receptors derive from a female donor with Graves disease. Each CDR3 is given with its conserved first and last residue. D genes are given only for firm matches. A clone size is listed for some rows: how often the clone was seen (once, few, many), or a class if it is expanded.

clone_size d_call j_call v_call cdr3_nt cdr3_aa
many - TRBJ1-2 TRBV28 TGTGCCAGCGGTCGCGTGAGGGGCTACACCTTC CASGRVRGYTF
- TRBD1 TRBJ2-1 TRBV6-1 TGTGCCAGCAGCGACAGGGGACAGGGTGTGAATGAGCAGTTCTTC CASSDRGQGVNEQFF
many - TRBJ1-1 TRBV6-2/TRBV6-3 TGTGCCAGCAGTTACTTTCCCTCTGTGGCTTTCTTT CASSYFPSVAFF
few - TRBJ1-1 TRBV20-1 TGCAGTGCTAGAAAACTTCGGGTAATGAACACTGAAGCTTTCTTT CSARKLRVMNTEAFF
few - TRBJ2-7 TRBV2 TGTGCCAGCAGTTATGGACGGACTAACTCCTACGAGCAGTACTTC CASSYGRTNSYEQYF
- - TRBJ1-1 TRBV20-1 TGCAGTCCAGGTCCCCAAATGAACACTGAAGCTTTCTTT CSPGPQMNTEAFF
- TRBD2 TRBJ2-2 TRBV28 TGTGCCAGCAGTTCCCCTTGGACTAGCGGGGCGAACACCGGGGAGCTGTTTTTT CASSSPWTSGANTGELFF
- TRBD1 TRBJ1-1 TRBV14 TGTGCCAGCAGCCCCCCCCGAAAGAGACTAGGGGGCTACACTGAAGCTTTCTTT CASSPPRKRLGGYTEAFF
few - TRBJ1-5 TRBV12-3/TRBV12-4 TGTGCCAGCAGTTTTGATCAGGCTCAGCCCCAGCATTTT CASSFDQAQPQHF
many - TRBJ2-4 TRBV24-1 TGTGCCACCAGTGATTCTCCGGCTGGGGGCATTCAGTACTTC CATSDSPAGGIQYF
- - TRBJ1-1 TRBV19 TGTGCCAGTAGTATTAAAGGAGGACACATTGCGATTAACACTGAAGCTTTCTTT CASSIKGGHIAINTEAFF
many - TRBJ1-1 TRBV9 TGTGCCAGCAGCGTAGATGAGGGACGGGCTTTCTTT CASSVDEGRAFF
many - TRBJ1-2 TRBV28 TGTGCCAGCAGTACCGGGACGGATCATGGCTACACCTTC CASSTGTDHGYTF
few TRBD2 TRBJ2-2 TRBV10-3 TGTGCCATCAGCGCACTAGCGGGGGACGGGGAGCTGTTTTTT CAISALAGDGELFF
few TRBD1 TRBJ1-2 TRBV5-1 TGCGCCAGCAGCTTGGAGGGACAGGGAGTTGGCTACACCTTC CASSLEGQGVGYTF
many - TRBJ1-1 TRBV20-1 TGCAGTGCTCCCGATCAGAACACTGAAGCTTTCTTT CSAPDQNTEAFF
few TRBD2 TRBJ2-7 TRBV7-2 TGTGCCAGCAGCTTGGTACCGGGACTAGTGTTCCACGAGCAGTACTTC CASSLVPGLVFHEQYF
many - TRBJ1-1 TRBV7-2 TGTGCCAGCAGCTTAGCTTCCCCTGAAGCTTTCTTT CASSLASPEAFF
many - TRBJ1-1 TRBV2 TGTGCCAGCAGGAGGAGGGGAACTAAGAACACTGAAGCTTTCTTT CASRRRGTKNTEAFF
- - TRBJ1-2 TRBV5-5 TGTGCCAGCTCCCGGGGGGATGCGGTTGGCTACACCTTC CASSRGDAVGYTF
many TRBD1 TRBJ2-7 TRBV28 TGTGCCACCAGGACAGGGGTCGCCTACGAGCAGTACTTC CATRTGVAYEQYF
few - TRBJ1-1 TRBV5-1 TGCGCCAGCAGCTTGGGTGACCCCAGTGAAGCTTTCTTT CASSLGDPSEAFF
many - TRBJ1-1 TRBV7-2 TGTGCCAGCAGCTTAGCGCGGGGGGACACTGAAGCTTTCTTT CASSLARGDTEAFF
many - TRBJ2-5 TRBV2 TGTGCCAGCAGTGAAGCGCAGGGGCCCCGGGGGACCCAGTACTTC CASSEAQGPRGTQYF
- - TRBJ2-7 TRBV5-1 TGTGCCAGCAGCGGTGGCGACTACGAGCAGTACTTC CASSGGDYEQYF
- - TRBJ2-2 TRBV10-3 TGTGCCATCAGTGGTGCGGGACGCACGAACACCGGGGAGCTGTTTTTT CAISGAGRTNTGELFF
many - TRBJ1-1 TRBV12-3/TRBV12-4 TGTGCCAACGGGGGGGGGCAGGACACTGAAGCTTTCTTT CANGGGQDTEAFF
few - TRBJ2-4 TRBV6-1 TGTGCCAGCAGCCTAGGGGATGAGGACATTCAGTACTTC CASSLGDEDIQYF
- - TRBJ1-2 TRBV10-3 TGTGCCATCAGTGAGTCCTACACCTATGGCTACACCTTC CAISESYTYGYTF
- - TRBJ2-2 TRBV19 TGTGCCACCCAAGGGGGGGGCAACACCGGGGAGCTGTTTTTT CATQGGGNTGELFF
many - TRBJ2-1 TRBV28 TGTGCCAGCCACACAAGGGGTCGCTCCTACAATGAGCAGTTCTTC CASHTRGRSYNEQFF
many - TRBJ1-6 TRBV2 TGTGCCAGCGTCAGGGGATATAATTCACCCCTCCACTTT CASVRGYNSPLHF
many - TRBJ1-1 TRBV28 TGTGCCAGCAGTTCAGGGAGGGTTAACACTGAAGCTTTCTTT CASSSGRVNTEAFF
many - TRBJ1-1 TRBV12-3/TRBV12-4 TGTGCCAGCAGCCCGCGGGACACTGAAGCTTTCTTT CASSPRDTEAFF
many TRBD1 TRBJ2-2 TRBV12-3/TRBV12-4 TGTGCCAGCAGTCCCTGGACAGGGAGCACCGGGGAGCTGTTTTTT CASSPWTGSTGELFF
once - TRBJ2-7 TRBV5-1 TGCGCCAGCAGCCGCCAAAGAACAGATGAGCAGTACTTC CASSRQRTDEQYF
- - TRBJ2-7 TRBV7-9 TGTGCCAGCACCCCGTTGGACAACTCCTACGAGCAGTACTTC CASTPLDNSYEQYF
many TRBD2 TRBJ2-7 TRBV2 TGTGCCAGCAAGACTCGGGGGGGGAGCTCCTACGAGCAGTACTTC CASKTRGGSSYEQYF
many TRBD1 TRBJ1-1 TRBV29-1 TGCAGCGTTTCGGACAGGGGAACTGAAGCTTTCTTT CSVSDRGTEAFF
- - TRBJ1-1 TRBV18 TGTGCCAGCTCACTTGGGGAGATCAGCACTGTAGCTTTCTTT CASSLGEISTVAFF
- - TRBJ1-2 TRBV7-9 TGTGCCAGCAGCTTAGCAACGGGGCCGGGGGGCGACTACACCTTC CASSLATGPGGDYTF
- - TRBJ2-7 TRBV5-1 TGCGCCAGCAGCTTGGAGGCCAGGGGCTACGAGCAGTACTTC CASSLEARGYEQYF
- TRBD1 TRBJ1-5 TRBV27 TGTGCCAGCAGCCAACACGCTTTGACAGGGAACCCGTTTCGGGGCAATCAGCCCCAGCATTTT CASSQHALTGNPFRGNQPQHF
- TRBD1 TRBJ1-2 TRBV7-2 TGTGCCAGCAGTCCACAGGGGACGGGGGGCTACACCTTC CASSPQGTGGYTF
many - TRBJ1-2 TRBV12-3/TRBV12-4 TGTGCCAGCAGACGGGACCTAACCCGGAGCTATGGCTACACCTTC CASRRDLTRSYGYTF
- - TRBJ1-6 TRBV6-5 TGTGCCAGCAGTTACTCTTCGAGACAGAATTCACCCCTCCACTTT CASSYSSRQNSPLHF
many - TRBJ1-2 TRBV30 TGTGCCTGGATGACGGAGAGGACTGGCTACACCTTC CAWMTERTGYTF
- - TRBJ2-5 TRBV5-5 TGTGCCAGCAGCTTATCGGTTGGGGGCATGGGGGAGACCCAGTACTTC CASSLSVGGMGETQYF
few TRBD2 TRBJ2-1 TRBV28 TGTGCCAGCAGTTTGAGGCTAGCGGGAGGGCAAAGTTCTGGTAATGAGCAGTTCTTC CASSLRLAGGQSSGNEQFF
few TRBD1 TRBJ1-1 TRBV7-2 TGTGCCAGCAGCCCACAGGGGGCGCAAATGGTAGAAGCTTTCTTT CASSPQGAQMVEAFF
- - TRBJ2-3 TRBV19 TGTGCCAGTAGTATAGCGGGGGCCGGCACAGATACGCAGTATTTT CASSIAGAGTDTQYF
many TRBD1 TRBJ1-1 TRBV6-5 TGTGCCAGCAGTTCAAACGCCGGGACAGGCAAAACTGAAGCTTTCTTT CASSSNAGTGKTEAFF
- TRBD1 TRBJ2-7 TRBV29-1 TGCAGCGCTGGGGGGACAGGGGAATCCTACGAGCAGTACTTC CSAGGTGESYEQYF
many - TRBJ1-1 TRBV28 TGTGCCAGCCGGGCTGGCCCCAAAGCTTTCTTT CASRAGPKAFF
many - TRBJ1-6 TRBV27 TGTGCCAGCACCAGAAACTGGGGGGCTATTGATTCACCCCTCCACTTT CASTRNWGAIDSPLHF